A selection of T cell receptor beta chains follows, all from one sample in a study of CD8+CD57+ T cells in acquired aplastic anemia. TCRdb re-analysed the reads in MiXCR, keeping a single row per CDR3 protein. Found here are some 140,000 distinct CDR3 sequences, about 52% of them singletons; the top ten hold less than 15%. Source material: sorted CD4+, CD8+, or CD8+CD57+ T cells (not recorded which) from PBMCs. The receptors here all came from a human donor with aplastic anemia. Each CDR3 is given with its conserved first and last residue. A D gene is named only where the DNA matches it firmly. Rows give clone size only sometimes, using once, few, many, or a class for an expanded clone.

V gene: TRBV12-3/TRBV12-4; D gene: -; clone size: many; J gene: TRBJ1-1; CDR3 protein: CASSLGVAGAAEAFF; CDR3 DNA: TGTGCCAGCAGTTTAGGTGTGGCCGGGGCCGCCGAAGCTTTCTTT
V gene: TRBV27; D gene: -; clone size: few; J gene: TRBJ2-2; CDR3 protein: CASSSGQRAGELFF; CDR3 DNA: TGTGCCAGCAGTTCCGGGCAGAGGGCCGGGGAGCTGTTTTTT
V gene: TRBV27; D gene: TRBD1; clone size: -; J gene: TRBJ1-2; CDR3 protein: CASSSTAGGRVEGYTF; CDR3 DNA: TGTGCCAGCAGTTCAACTGCAGGGGGCCGAGTCGAGGGCTACACCTTC
V gene: TRBV2; D gene: -; clone size: -; J gene: TRBJ2-3; CDR3 protein: CASSEGSASTDTQYF; CDR3 DNA: TGTGCCAGCAGTGAAGGCAGCGCAAGCACAGATACGCAGTATTTT
V gene: TRBV9; D gene: -; clone size: -; J gene: TRBJ1-5; CDR3 protein: CASTLNSGGAGETQHF; CDR3 DNA: TGTGCCAGCACCCTAAATAGCGGGGGGGCCGGAGAGACCCAGCATTTT
V gene: TRBV19; D gene: TRBD1; clone size: -; J gene: TRBJ1-1; CDR3 protein: CASTSGDRGSTEAFF; CDR3 DNA: TGTGCCAGTACCTCGGGTGACAGGGGCAGCACTGAAGCTTTCTTT
V gene: TRBV13; D gene: -; clone size: -; J gene: TRBJ1-2; CDR3 protein: CASSSHSGAYYGYTF; CDR3 DNA: TGTGCCAGCAGCTCCCATTCGGGGGCTTACTATGGCTACACCTTC
V gene: TRBV7-9; D gene: -; clone size: many; J gene: TRBJ1-5; CDR3 protein: CASSLAGDQPQHF; CDR3 DNA: TGTGCCAGCAGCTTGGCCGGAGATCAGCCCCAGCATTTT
V gene: TRBV2; D gene: -; clone size: -; J gene: TRBJ2-1; CDR3 protein: CASSPRTAYNEQFF; CDR3 DNA: TGTGCCAGCAGTCCTCGGACAGCCTACAATGAGCAGTTCTTC
V gene: TRBV29-1; D gene: -; clone size: -; J gene: TRBJ1-1; CDR3 protein: CSVLTGGIPEAFF; CDR3 DNA: TGCAGCGTGCTGACAGGCGGGATCCCTGAAGCTTTCTTT
V gene: TRBV13; D gene: -; clone size: many; J gene: TRBJ1-6; CDR3 protein: CASSLSSSRGDSPLHF; CDR3 DNA: TGTGCCAGCAGCTTATCGAGTAGCAGGGGTGATTCACCCCTCCACTTT
V gene: TRBV19; D gene: -; clone size: -; J gene: TRBJ1-6; CDR3 protein: CASSGFGAGNSPLHF; CDR3 DNA: TGTGCCAGTAGTGGTTTCGGGGCGGGGAATTCACCCCTCCACTTT
V gene: TRBV19; D gene: TRBD1; clone size: -; J gene: TRBJ1-1; CDR3 protein: CASKTGGIEAFF; CDR3 DNA: TGTGCCAGTAAAACAGGGGGAATTGAAGCTTTCTTT
V gene: TRBV7-9; D gene: -; clone size: many; J gene: TRBJ1-6; CDR3 protein: CASSRVGAGPENSPLHF; CDR3 DNA: TGTGCCAGCAGCCGAGTGGGGGCGGGGCCGGAGAATTCACCCCTCCACTTT
V gene: TRBV9; D gene: -; clone size: many; J gene: TRBJ1-4; CDR3 protein: CASSGGGGIGEKLFF; CDR3 DNA: TGTGCCAGCAGCGGGGGAGGGGGGATAGGTGAAAAACTGTTTTTT
V gene: TRBV2; D gene: -; clone size: -; J gene: TRBJ2-3; CDR3 protein: CASSAGDADTQYF; CDR3 DNA: TGTGCCAGCAGCGCAGGGGACGCAGATACGCAGTATTTT
V gene: TRBV4-2; D gene: -; clone size: many; J gene: TRBJ2-7; CDR3 protein: CASSQDRAGSYEQYF; CDR3 DNA: TGTGCCAGCAGCCAAGATAGGGCGGGCTCCTACGAGCAGTACTTC
V gene: TRBV6-2/TRBV6-3; D gene: -; clone size: -; J gene: TRBJ2-1; CDR3 protein: CASSYHLEPIDEQFF; CDR3 DNA: TGTGCCAGCAGTTACCACCTAGAGCCCATTGATGAGCAGTTCTTC
V gene: TRBV12-3/TRBV12-4; D gene: -; clone size: -; J gene: TRBJ2-5; CDR3 protein: CASSNRGPGETQYF; CDR3 DNA: TGTGCCAGCAGTAATAGAGGGCCGGGAGAGACCCAGTACTTC